Listed here are 17 T cell receptor beta chains from one sample, sequenced in a study of blood T cell repertoires in COVID-19. TCRdb's copy holds only in-frame clones and misses some; the assay was immunoSEQ multiplex PCR. The table includes a few hundred thousand clones, roughly 91% detected once. The sequenced material came from PBMCs or T cells enriched from blood (not recorded which). The origin of the receptors is a man aged 25 to 40 in a cohort exposed to, infected with or recovered from COVID-19 (not recorded which).

The chain uses TRBV7-2 and TRBJ2-1, with a possible D match to TRBD2 (6 bases). The CDR3 sequence is 17 residues long. Germline V CDR1 and CDR2: SGHTA, FQGNSA. V shed 2 bases and J shed 5 bases, with 19 bases lying between them. CDR3 sequence: CASSLLGGTNRDNEQFF. Written as DNA, the CDR3 is TGTGCCAGCAGCTTATTAGGCGGGACGAATCGCGACAATGAGCAGTTCTTC.

The J gene is TRBJ2-7, the V gene TRBV4-3; TRBD1 agrees at 7 bases. The CDR3 sequence is 15 residues long. The J segment lost 0 bases and the V segment lost 0 bases, leaving 2 bases of the junction unmatched. Per germline, CDR1 LGHNA and CDR2 YSLEER. The CDR3 loop reads CASSQDRGLSYEQYF. The CDR3 region has the DNA TGCGCCAGCAGCCAAGATAGGGGGCTCTCCTACGAGCAGTACTTC.

V and J are TRBV4-2 and TRBJ2-7; perhaps TRBD2 as D (5 bases). The ends were cut back, 3 bases at V and 0 bases at J, with 9 bases in the middle. In germline, CDR1 is LGHNA, CDR2 YNFKEQ. The CDR3 has 14 amino acids. The CDR3 DNA reads as TGTGCCAGCAGCCAGCTGGGGAGCTCCTACGAGCAGTACTTC. Encoded protein: CASSQLGSSYEQYF.

V usage is TRBV11-2 and J usage is TRBJ2-4; tentative D call: TRBD2 (7 bases). This CDR3 contains 16 residues. V was cut by 3 bases and J by 7 bases, with 19 bases left in between. CDR1 and CDR2 from the germline V gene are SGHAT and FQNNGV. The CDR3 DNA follows: TGTGCCAGCAGCTTGCCGCCCGGAGGGGGAGGGAACATTCAGTACTTC. Translating gives CASSLPPGGGGNIQYF.

This clone was picked up one time. The V and J genes are TRBV29-1 and TRBJ1-5; TRBD1 agrees at 7 bases. J was trimmed by 5 bases and V by 4 bases; bases with no gene match: 5. Germline CDR1 SQVTM, CDR2 ANQGSEA. The CDR3 runs to 13 residues. In nucleotides, the CDR3 is TGCAGCGTTGTTGGACAGGAGGATCAGCCCCAGCATTTT. It encodes CSVVGQEDQPQHF.

This rearrangement joins TRBV19 to TRBJ1-2, with 8 bases lining up with TRBD1. Unmatched junction bases numbered 6, after V lost 8 bases and J lost 4 bases. The CDR3 runs to 13 residues. Looked up from germline, CDR1 is LNHDA and CDR2 is SQIVND (reference sequence). CDR3 protein: CASSRGTGYGYTF. DNA of the CDR3: TGTGCCAGTTCGAGGGGGACAGGCTATGGCTACACCTTC. Combining the CDR3 with reference TRBV19 and TRBJ1-2 gives the whole variable domain DGGITQSPKYLFRKEGQNVTLSCEQNLNHDAMYWYRQDPGQGLRLIYYSQIVNDFQKGDIAEGYSVSREKKESFPLTVTSAQKNPTAFYLCASSRGTGYGYTFGSGTRLTVV.

The rearrangement links TRBV18 to TRBJ1-1; 7 bases map to TRBD1. The V and J ends lost 4 bases and 7 bases, in that order; junction bases with no gene match: 9. The CDR3 loop spans 14 amino acids. Germline lookup yields CDR1 KGHSH and CDR2 LQKENI. Written as DNA, the CDR3 is TGTGCCAGCTCACTAGGACAGGCGACGGGTGAAGCTTTCTTT. Amino acid sequence: CASSLGQATGEAFF.

The chain recombines TRBV11-2 with TRBJ1-1, with D possibly being TRBD1 (5 bases). The CDR3 has 16 amino acids. CDR1 SGHAT and CDR2 FQNNGV come from the germline V gene. V was cut by 1 base and J by 5 bases, with 17 bases left in between. The CDR3, as DNA: TGTGCCAGCAGCTTAGTTAGGACTGGGGCGGGGACTGAAGCTTTCTTT. Protein sequence: CASSLVRTGAGTEAFF.

This chain connects TRBV13 to TRBJ1-6; perhaps TRBD1 as D (5 bases). CDR1 is PRHDT, CDR2 FYEKMQ, per germline (reference sequence). V dropped 3 bases and J dropped 9 bases, with 12 bases sitting between them. This CDR3 contains 14 residues. This CDR3 is CASSLGRVLSPLHF. DNA of the CDR3: TGTGCCAGCAGCTTGGGCAGGGTGCTTTCACCCCTCCACTTT. The variable domain in full, with the rest retrieved from reference TRBV13 and TRBJ1-6, is AAGVIQSPRHLIKEKRETATLKCYPIPRHDTVYWYQQGPGQDPQFLISFYEKMQSDKGSIPDRFSAQQFSDYHSELNMSSLELGDSALYFCASSLGRVLSPLHFGNGTRLTVT.

The J gene is TRBJ2-3, the V gene TRBV6-5; D gene unclear. V was clipped by 6 bases and J by 7 bases, with 14 bases between them. CDR3 size: 13 residues. The V gene's germline CDR1 is MNHEY and CDR2 SVGAGI. The CDR3 region has the DNA TGTGCCAGCAGGTTAGATTCTGCCTATACGCAGTATTTT. It encodes CASRLDSAYTQYF.

The genes are TRBV5-8 and TRBJ2-1, with 16 bases that match TRBD2. The trim removed 2 bases at V and 1 base at J, leaving 3 bases unmatched. The CDR3 totals 18 residues. From germline, CDR1 is SGHTS and CDR2 YDEGEE. The CDR3 DNA reads as TGTGCCAGCAGCTTAGGGACTAGCGGGAGGGTGTCCTACAATGAGCAGTTCTTC. Its protein is CASSLGTSGRVSYNEQFF.

The chain recombines TRBV5-4 with TRBJ2-1, with 9 nucleotides matching TRBD2. The CDR3 is made up of 16 amino acids. The germline V gene has CDR1 SGHNT and CDR2 YYREEE (reference sequence). V lost 3 bases to trimming and J lost 4 bases; unmatched junction nucleotides: 8. CDR3 bases: TGTGCCAGCAGCTGGCTCGCGGGAGGGAAATACAATGAGCAGTTCTTC. As protein: CASSWLAGGKYNEQFF.

The rearrangement links TRBV20-1 to TRBJ1-1; D is unclear. Looked up from germline, CDR1 is DFQATT and CDR2 is SNEGSKA (reference sequence). The CDR3 has 15 amino acids. Between the trimmed V and J ends, which lost 3 bases and 1 base, there was a span of 15 bases. DNA of the CDR3: TGCAGTGCTAGTACCCCGCAAAGTAGGAACACTGAAGCTTTCTTT. It translates to CSASTPQSRNTEAFF.

The chain is built from TRBV28 and TRBJ1-2; 9 nucleotides agree with TRBD1. Germline V gene sequence: CDR1 MDHEN, CDR2 SYDVKM. This CDR3 comprises 14 residues. Germline trimming cut 6 bases from V and 2 bases from J; bases unmatched to any gene: 4. CDR3 in amino acids: CASRGTGKNYGYTF. CDR3 nucleotide sequence: TGTGCCAGCAGAGGGACAGGGAAGAACTATGGCTACACCTTC.

V and J are TRBV18 and TRBJ2-1; 10 bases agree with TRBD1. Trimming at V came to 3 bases and at J to 7 bases, leaving 6 bases not matched to a gene. The CDR3 length is 15 residues. Per germline, CDR1 KGHSH and CDR2 LQKENI. The CDR3 protein is CASSPRQGAGNEQFF. CDR3 in DNA: TGTGCCAGCTCACCGAGACAGGGGGCAGGTAATGAGCAGTTCTTC.

This chain joins TRBV4-2 and TRBJ2-1, with 8 bases that match TRBD2. The germline CDR1 and CDR2 sequences are LGHNA and YNFKEQ. V was pared by 3 bases and J by 0 bases, with 4 bases of the junction left unmatched. The CDR3 runs 16 residues. CDR3 nucleotide sequence: TGTGCCAGCAGCCAGGCCGGGACTAGCTCCTACAATGAGCAGTTCTTC. Its translation is CASSQAGTSSYNEQFF.

The chain uses TRBV9 and TRBJ2-1, with D hard to call. This CDR3 contains 13 residues. Trimming took 4 bases from V and 9 from J, leaving 14 bases between them. From germline, CDR1 is SGDLS and CDR2 YYNGEE. The CDR3 DNA reads TGTGCCAGCAGCCCAAGACTCTACGGTGAGCAGTTCTTC. This sequence encodes CASSPRLYGEQFF. The complete variable domain, with remaining parts taken from reference TRBV9 and TRBJ2-1, reads DSGVTQTPKHLITATGQRVTLRCSPRSGDLSVYWYQQSLDQGLQFLIQYYNGEERAKGNILERFSAQQFPDLHSELNLSSLELGDSALYFCASSPRLYGEQFFGPGTRLTVL.